The 8 T cell receptor beta chains below come from one sample, sequenced in a study of blood T cell repertoires in COVID-19. This table comes from immunoSEQ multiplex PCR, and its TCRdb copy is limited to in-frame clones, with some not included. The table has about 170,000 clones, around 74% seen once. The sample taken for sequencing was peripheral blood. The receptor set was obtained from a man between 65 and 79 years old with acute or convalescent COVID-19.

The rearrangement joins TRBV18 to TRBJ2-1; 16 bases line up with TRBD2. Germline V CDR1 and CDR2: KGHSH, LQKENI. This CDR3 is built from 18 residues. Trimming took 2 bases from V and 9 from J; bases not matched to a gene: 10. CDR3 in DNA: TGTGCCAGCTCACCAAATTCGGGACTAGCGGGAGGGATGGCTGAGCAGTTCTTC. Its translation is CASSPNSGLAGGMAEQFF.

This rearrangement joins TRBV10-3 to TRBJ2-7, with unresolved D. The CDR3 has 12 amino acids. Trimming took 4 bases from V and 0 from J, leaving 4 bases between them. CDR1 and CDR2 (germline): ENHRY, SYGVKD. The CDR3 is CAISASSYEQYF. DNA for the CDR3: TGTGCCATCAGTGCCAGCTCCTACGAGCAGTACTTC.

The chain uses TRBV4-3 and TRBJ2-1; TRBD2 matches at 7 bases. After removal of 0 bases from V and 6 bases from J, the junction contained 2 bases not matched to a gene. The CDR3 runs to 14 residues. The germline gives CDR1 LGHNA, CDR2 YSLEER. CDR3 loop: CASSQELASNEQFF. The CDR3 DNA is TGCGCCAGCAGCCAAGAACTAGCGAGCAATGAGCAGTTCTTC.

This clone was seen only a few times. The rearrangement links TRBV5-5 to TRBJ1-6; 7 bases are shared with TRBD1. The J segment lost 10 bases and the V segment lost 0 bases, leaving 7 bases of the junction unmatched. The CDR3 runs to 15 residues. The germline gives CDR1 SGHKS, CDR2 YYEKEE (reference sequence). In nucleotides, the CDR3 is TGTGCCAGCAGCTTGGAAGCAGGGGGAGTGTCACCCCTCCACTTT. Its protein is CASSLEAGGVSPLHF.

V usage is TRBV30 and J usage is TRBJ2-3, with a possible D match to TRBD1 (7 bases). Germline-derived CDR1 and CDR2 are GTSNPN and SVGIG (reference sequence). There are 15 residues in the CDR3. The V gene lost 0 bases and the J gene lost 1 base, with 11 bases spanning the gap. CDR3 sequence reads: CAWSVARGGTDTQYF. CDR3 coding DNA: TGTGCCTGGAGTGTAGCCAGGGGGGGCACAGATACGCAGTATTTT.

The rearrangement links TRBV5-1 to TRBJ1-2, with a weak D call TRBD1 (5 bases). There are 14 residues in the CDR3. Germline V CDR1 and CDR2: SGHRS, YFSETQ. Trimming pared 4 bases from V and 7 bases from J, leaving 17 bases between. As DNA, the CDR3 is TGCGCCAGCAGCAGTGAGACAGTGGTGAGTGGCTACACCTTC. Residues: CASSSETVVSGYTF.

This clone has a single count. The genes are TRBV9 and TRBJ2-1, with TRBD1 matching 7 bases. The length of the CDR3 is 13 residues. Looked up from germline, CDR1 is SGDLS and CDR2 is YYNGEE. After removal of 4 bases from V and 7 bases from J, the junction contained 5 bases not matched to a gene. This CDR3 reads CASSKTGFNEQFF. Here the CDR3 DNA reads TGTGCCAGCAGCAAGACAGGGTTTAATGAGCAGTTCTTC. Full variable domain (outside the CDR3, taken from reference TRBV9 and TRBJ2-1): DSGVTQTPKHLITATGQRVTLRCSPRSGDLSVYWYQQSLDQGLQFLIQYYNGEERAKGNILERFSAQQFPDLHSELNLSSLELGDSALYFCASSKTGFNEQFFGPGTRLTVL.

This chain connects TRBV15 to TRBJ1-2; 8 bases align to TRBD1. Germline lookup yields CDR1 LNHNV and CDR2 YYDKDF (reference sequence). The CDR3 consists of 16 residues. The V gene end was trimmed by 1 base and the J gene end by 2 bases; junction bases not matched to a gene: 6. The CDR3 protein is CATSRAGQGLNYGYTF. The CDR3 DNA follows: TGTGCCACCAGCAGAGCTGGACAGGGATTGAACTATGGCTACACCTTC.